This entry features one T cell receptor beta chain sequence. The length of the CDR3 is 15 residues. Between the trimmed V and J ends, which lost 0 bases and 8 bases, there was a span of 17 bases. The germline CDR1 and CDR2 sequences are SGDLS and YYNGEE. This specimen belongs to a study of blood T cell repertoires in COVID-19. Study-wide context: Sample material is recorded as cDNA or gDNA derived from T cells, B-cell-depleted T cells, or PBMCs.

Clones were read by immunoSEQ multiplex PCR, and TCRdb kept only the in-frame ones, dropping some. Counted here are 150,000 to 200,000 clones, over 60% occurring once; the ten biggest clones make up approximately 8%. Sequencing input: peripheral blood. The receptor's source is a man aged 60 to 75 with acute or convalescent COVID-19. This chain links TRBV9 with TRBJ1-2; D unresolved. CDR3 in amino acids: CASSVGSGNTGGYTF. In DNA, the CDR3 is TGTGCCAGCAGCGTAGGCTCGGGGAACACGGGCGGCTACACCTTC.